This T cell receptor beta chain emerged from a study of human T cells and chemical hapten exposure. Background on the study: On 2 cm by 2 cm of upper inner arm skin, sensitization was performed with 2% DPC.

As for time point: pre-sensitization, week 0. The sample's treatment: therapeutic diphenylcyclopropenone sensitization with weekly scalp DPC. Sequencing started from total RNA isolated from unfractionated whole blood. Blood draws came first, before each patch test. Overall study results and limits: No alteration of TCRs above 1 in 1000 frequency was seen with DPC sensitization.

With regard to this clonotype: Antigen unknown.

The CDR3 length is 14 residues. Germline-derived CDR1 and CDR2 are SQVTM and ANQGSEA. V was clipped by 7 bases and J by 3 bases; unmatched bases: 7. Via MiXCR, TCRdb re-called the RACE reads, giving one row per CDR3 protein. The table shows 34,000 or so distinct CDR3 sequences, with approximately 10% occurring only once. Sequenced material: whole blood, taken in connection with sensitization to the hapten diphenylcyclopropenone (DPC). The receptor was derived from a man aged 45-65 years with alopecia areata. Some clones in this sample may be carry-over from other donors' samples. The chain links TRBV29-1 to TRBJ2-1; TRBD2 aligns across 9 bases. CDR3 nucleotides: TGCAGCGCCCTCAGCGGGGGGTTCTACAATGAGCAGTTCTTC. Translation gives CSALSGGFYNEQFF.